This TCR beta chain is drawn from a study of CD8+CD57+ T cells in acquired aplastic anemia. Overall study: Mean yield of DNA from sorted CD4+ and CD8+ cells was 2.5 to 4 ug.

Sequencing involved patients with CD8+CD57+ cell expansion previously shown by flow cytometry. Diagnosis of severe acquired aplastic anemia applied to all patients. At blood sampling, none of the patients had yet received therapy. TCR beta VDJ combinations and CDR3 sequences were profiled from genomic DNA. TCRdb re-called the reads through MiXCR, storing one row per CDR3 protein. The top ten clones hold around 3% of a sample with around 160,000 distinct CDR3 sequences, 40% to 50% of them seen once. This clonotype was counted many times. Relative to the germline gene, one junction end is altered; a read error may explain this. The CDR3 contains 11 residues. The V gene's germline CDR1 is SNHLY and CDR2 FYNNEI.

The V gene is TRBV2, the J gene TRBJ2-7; perhaps TRBD1 as D (6 bases). This clonotype originated in a human donor with aplastic anemia. Sequencing input: sorted CD4+, CD8+, or CD8+CD57+ T cells (not recorded which) from PBMCs. CDR3 loop: CASTERKQGWF. The CDR3 region has the DNA TGTGCCAGCACCGAACGGAAACAGGGATGGTTC.